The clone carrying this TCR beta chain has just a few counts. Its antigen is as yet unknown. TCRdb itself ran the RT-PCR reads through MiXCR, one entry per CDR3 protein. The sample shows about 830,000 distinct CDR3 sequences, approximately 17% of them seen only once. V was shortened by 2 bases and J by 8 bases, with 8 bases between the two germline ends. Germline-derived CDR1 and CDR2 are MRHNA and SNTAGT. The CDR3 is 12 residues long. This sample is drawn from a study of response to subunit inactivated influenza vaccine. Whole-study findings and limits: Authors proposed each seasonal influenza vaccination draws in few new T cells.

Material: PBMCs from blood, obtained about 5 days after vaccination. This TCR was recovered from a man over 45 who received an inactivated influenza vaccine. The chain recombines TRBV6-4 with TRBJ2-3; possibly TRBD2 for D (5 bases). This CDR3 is CASSDVAGTQYF. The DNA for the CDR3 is TGTGCCAGCAGTGACGTGGCGGGTACGCAGTATTTT.